A single sample is the source of the 3 T cell receptor beta chains below, sequenced in a study of cytomegalovirus exposure and HLA in healthy donors. The primer mix had 60 Vbeta and 13 Jbeta primers. TCRdb keeps only in-frame clones here, not all; method: immunoSEQ multiplex PCR. The data hold about 160,000 clones, with about 80% observed a single time. The sample consisted of PBMCs. The source is a man aged 30-40 years in good health and CMV-seropositive.

V and J are TRBV7-8 and TRBJ1-1; 10 positions match TRBD1. After removal of 3 bases from V and 7 bases from J, the junction contained 8 bases not matched to a gene. The germline V gene has CDR1 SGHVS and CDR2 FQNEAQ. The CDR3 consists of 15 residues. The CDR3 sequence: CASSLADRGRVEAFF. In DNA form, the CDR3 reads TGTGCCAGCAGCTTGGCCGACAGGGGGCGGGTTGAAGCTTTCTTT.

The rearrangement links TRBV6-6 to TRBJ2-7; 7 nucleotides align to TRBD1. Germline-derived CDR1 and CDR2 are MNHNY and SVGAGI (reference sequence). The V segment lost 3 bases and the J segment 3 bases; nucleotides outside the gene matches: 5. The CDR3 loop spans 14 amino acids. The CDR3 DNA reads TGTGCCAGCAGTTATGAAAGGGACAGCTACGAGCAGTACTTC. This translates into CASSYERDSYEQYF.

This clone was seen only once. The CDR3 DNA reads as TGTGCCAGCAGCGTCCTCGGACTAGCGGGGGGGCCTCGGGGCAATGAGCAGTTCTTC. Protein product: CASSVLGLAGGPRGNEQFF. J is TRBJ2-1 and V is TRBV9; TRBD2 matches at 15 bases. V lost 2 bases and J lost 6; bases outside the gene matches: 12. Per germline, CDR1 SGDLS and CDR2 YYNGEE. CDR3 length equals 19 residues.